Reported below is one TCR beta chain. Method: immunoSEQ multiplex PCR; TCRdb's copy keeps in-frame clones and lacks some. The profile shows 45,000 or so clones, roughly 90% of them singletons. This specimen comes from a study of OX40 agonist ivuxolimab in advanced cancers. The V segment lost 1 base and the J segment 4 bases; nucleotides outside the gene matches: 12. The CDR3 loop spans 17 amino acids. CDR1 SQVTM and CDR2 ANQGSEA come from the germline V gene. This clonotype originated in an adult with an advanced solid tumor such as melanoma, head and neck, liver or kidney cancer. The chain uses TRBV29-1 and TRBJ2-1; 8 bases agree with TRBD2. The input for sequencing was CD4+ or CD8+ T cells sorted from blood, taken in a trial of the OX40 agonist ivuxolimab. Here the CDR3 reads CSVEGPRGGRLYNEQFF. The CDR3 DNA reads as TGCAGCGTTGAAGGTCCGAGGGGCGGGAGGTTGTACAATGAGCAGTTCTTC.